This T cell receptor beta chain was obtained from a study of blood T cell repertoires in COVID-19. Study context: Samples came from the United States, Italy and Spain, spanning acute and convalescent COVID-19. The cDNA or gDNA used as material had been derived from T cells, B-cell-depleted T cells, or PBMCs.

Between the trimmed V and J ends, which lost 3 bases and 1 base, there was a span of 6 bases. In germline, CDR1 is KGHSH, CDR2 LQKENI. There are 13 residues in the CDR3. Under the authors' procedure: Amplification from reference gene primers served as the basis for estimated nucleated cell counts. Profiling relied on immunoSEQ multiplex PCR, and the TCRdb table lists in-frame clones only, not all of them. That table supplies the V and J calls and clone size; D and trimming were determined from the DNA. The sample includes about 130,000 clones, about 88% of them seen just once. Sequencing was performed on peripheral blood. The clonotype comes from a woman of 80 years or more with acute or convalescent COVID-19. V usage is TRBV18 and J usage is TRBJ2-5; D is unresolved. The CDR3 loop reads CASSPPIQETQYF. Written as DNA, the CDR3 is TGTGCCAGCTCACCCCCAATCCAAGAGACCCAGTACTTC.